These 25 T cell receptor beta chains originate from one sample sequenced in a study of T cells after yellow fever vaccination. MiXCR, run by TCRdb on the 5' RACE reads, gives a single entry per CDR3 protein. Of around 250,000 distinct CDR3 sequences listed, about 7.1% are singletons. The sequences come from CD4+ T cells sorted from PBMCs, collected 15 days after the yellow fever booster vaccination. The receptors were gathered from a man aged 25-40 years who received the YFV17D yellow fever vaccine.

This clonotype was seen more than once but under ten times. This chain connects TRBV7-2 to TRBJ2-5, with a weak D call TRBD1 (6 bases). V was trimmed by 2 bases and J by 4 bases, leaving 20 bases between them. CDR3 length: 17 amino acids. Germline CDR1 reads SGHTA; CDR2 reads FQGNSA. The CDR3: CASSLSIGQQQGETQYF. The CDR3 DNA reads TGTGCCAGCAGCTTATCAATAGGACAGCAACAGGGAGAGACCCAGTACTTC.

The chain employs TRBV3-1 and TRBJ2-4; D is uncertain. Looked up from germline, CDR1 is LGHDT and CDR2 is YNNKEL (reference sequence). V gave up 3 bases and J gave up 11 bases, with 11 bases separating them. The CDR3 runs to 12 residues. The CDR3 reads CASSHTDLVQYF. The DNA of the CDR3 is TGTGCCAGCAGCCATACCGACTTGGTTCAGTACTTC.

This clonotype has ten or more counts. V is TRBV5-1 and J is TRBJ2-1; D is possibly TRBD2 (6 bases). The CDR3 runs to 15 residues. V lost 0 bases and J lost 8, with 15 bases in between. CDR1 and CDR2 (germline): SGHRS, YFSETQ. The CDR3 loop is CASSLELGGIYEQFF. The CDR3 region has the DNA TGCGCCAGCAGCTTGGAGCTAGGAGGGATCTATGAGCAGTTCTTC. Full variable domain (missing parts from reference TRBV5-1 and TRBJ2-1): KAGVTQTPRYLIKTRGQQVTLSCSPISGHRSVSWYQQTPGQGLQFLFEYFSETQRNKGNFPGRFSGRQFSNSRSEMNVSTLELGDSALYLCASSLELGGIYEQFFGPGTRLTVL.

This clonotype was picked up a small number of times. The chain is built from TRBV20-1 and TRBJ2-1; 9 bases match TRBD2. CDR3 length: 13 amino acids. Germline CDR1 and CDR2: DFQATT and SNEGSKA (reference sequence). V dropped 4 bases and J dropped 2; count of bases not matched to a gene: 0. CDR3 sequence reads: CSATSGTYNEQFF. The CDR3, as DNA: TGCAGTGCTACTAGCGGGACCTACAATGAGCAGTTCTTC.

At least ten counts were recorded for this clonotype. This chain links TRBV7-2 with TRBJ2-4; D unclear. This CDR3 region has 17 residues. Trimming cost V 5 bases and J 0 bases, with 17 bases left between them. Germline CDR1 SGHTA, CDR2 FQGNSA. The CDR3 DNA is TGTGCCAGCAGCCTAGTTGGACCGAGACTAGCCAAAAACATTCAGTACTTC. The encoded protein is CASSLVGPRLAKNIQYF.

V is TRBV7-9 and J is TRBJ2-5; 8 bases match TRBD2. The length of the CDR3 is 15 residues. The germline CDR1 and CDR2 sequences are SEHNR and FQNEAQ (reference sequence). V lost 4 bases to trimming and J lost 1 base; unmatched junction nucleotides: 5. This chain's CDR3 is CASSSRTSPQETQYF. The CDR3 nucleotides are TGTGCCAGCAGCTCGCGGACTAGCCCCCAAGAGACCCAGTACTTC.

This clonotype was counted between two and nine times. The chain couples TRBV15 to TRBJ2-1, with D possibly being TRBD2 (6 bases). CDR3 length: 16 amino acids. Germline lookup yields CDR1 LNHNV and CDR2 YYDKDF (reference sequence). V gave up 5 bases and J gave up 3 bases, with 17 bases separating them. The CDR3 sequence: CATSWGLVADYNEQFF. The DNA for the CDR3 is TGTGCCACCAGCTGGGGTTTGGTAGCGGACTACAATGAGCAGTTCTTC. Together with reference TRBV15 and TRBJ2-1, the CDR3 gives the full variable domain: DAMVIQNPRYQVTQFGKPVTLSCSQTLNHNVMYWYQQKSSQAPKLLFHYYDKDFNNEADTPDNFQSRRPNTSFCFLDIRSPGLGDTAMYLCATSWGLVADYNEQFFGPGTRLTVL.

In its sample, this clonotype was seen a few times. The chain links TRBV19 to TRBJ2-5; a weak D match, TRBD1 (6 bases). This CDR3 is 15 amino acids long. V was clipped by 3 bases and J by 3 bases, with 14 bases between them. The V gene's germline CDR1 is LNHDA and CDR2 SQIVND (reference sequence). The CDR3 nucleotides read TGTGCCAGTAGTATCGAGACAGGAAAAAAAGAGACCCAGTACTTC. Translating it yields CASSIETGKKETQYF. The full variable domain, its missing parts supplied by reference TRBV19 and TRBJ2-5, is DGGITQSPKYLFRKEGQNVTLSCEQNLNHDAMYWYRQDPGQGLRLIYYSQIVNDFQKGDIAEGYSVSREKKESFPLTVTSAQKNPTAFYLCASSIETGKKETQYFGPGTRLLVL.

Regarding this clonotype: The germline gene is not matched at one end of the junction; a read error may be the cause. The chain employs TRBV23-1 and TRBJ2-7; 12 bases line up with TRBD2. TRBV23-1 belongs to the ORF category, with a function that is uncertain. The CDR3 sequence is 18 residues long. CDR3 loop: CTSSQSRLAGAESYEQYF. CDR3 sequence (DNA): TGCACCAGCAGTCAATCACGACTAGCGGGAGCGGAAAGCTACGAGCAGTACTTC.

This clonotype was seen a handful of times. The chain carries TRBV5-5 and TRBJ1-1; D unclear. CDR1 is SGHKS and CDR2 is YYEKEE in the germline V gene (reference sequence). Trimming stripped 6 bases from V and 1 base from J, with 16 bases between. The CDR3 has 15 amino acids. This chain's CDR3 is CASKVSGRANTEAFF. The DNA of the CDR3 is TGTGCCAGCAAAGTCTCGGGGAGGGCGAACACTGAAGCTTTCTTT.

This clonotype was detected only a few times. This chain uses TRBV5-4 with TRBJ2-5; 8 nucleotides align to TRBD1. CDR1 and CDR2 (germline): SGHNT, YYREEE (reference sequence). The J segment lost 2 bases and the V segment lost 4 bases, leaving 4 bases of the junction unmatched. This CDR3 spans 14 amino acids. The CDR3 loop is CASSQGQAQETQYF. CDR3 DNA sequence: TGTGCCAGCAGCCAGGGACAGGCACAAGAGACCCAGTACTTC.

This clonotype was recorded a few times. The J gene is TRBJ1-5, the V gene TRBV30, with no clear D. The V and J ends lost 0 bases and 2 bases respectively, with 5 bases between them. The CDR3 sequence is 13 residues long. CDR1 is GTSNPN, CDR2 SVGIG, per germline (reference sequence). The CDR3 is CAWSVTGNQPQHF. The CDR3 bases are TGTGCCTGGAGTGTTACGGGCAATCAGCCCCAGCATTTT.

This clonotype was seen at least ten times. V gene TRBV7-2 combines with J gene TRBJ2-2, with D tentatively TRBD1 (5 bases). V lost 6 bases and J 1 base, leaving 15 bases between the germline ends. The CDR3 extends over 16 amino acids. CDR1 and CDR2 (germline): SGHTA, FQGNSA. DNA of the CDR3: TGTGCCAGCAGACCGAACAGGCGATGGAACACCGGGGAGCTGTTTTTT. It codes for CASRPNRRWNTGELFF.

Ten or more counts support this clonotype. The chain is built from TRBV5-1 and TRBJ2-7, with 7 nucleotides matching TRBD2. The germline V gene encodes CDR1 SGHRS and CDR2 YFSETQ. The CDR3 has 14 residues. V trimming: 3 bases; J trimming: 5 bases; junction bases outside the gene matches: 8. CDR3 loop: CASSSTGGRNEQYF. Here the CDR3 DNA reads TGCGCCAGCAGCTCCACCGGGGGGAGGAACGAGCAGTACTTC.

This clonotype was seen a handful of times. The genes are TRBV11-2 and TRBJ2-7, with D perhaps TRBD2 (6 bases). The CDR3 has 17 amino acids. Trimming shortened V by 5 bases and J by 9 bases, and 29 bases separated the two germline ends. CDR1 and CDR2 (germline): SGHAT, FQNNGV. Here the CDR3 DNA reads TGTGCCAGCAGCCCCAAGTTCGGGACTCTCACGCCTAGGAGGCAGTACTTC. This translates into CASSPKFGTLTPRRQYF.

The chain couples TRBV20-1 to TRBJ2-5, with TRBD1 identical over 7 bases. The germline gives CDR1 DFQATT, CDR2 SNEGSKA (reference sequence). CDR3 length: 13 amino acids. Trimming removed 5 bases from V and 2 bases from J; junction bases left unmatched: 5. The CDR3 is CSAPGTAQETQYF. The CDR3, as DNA: TGCAGTGCTCCCGGGACAGCTCAAGAGACCCAGTACTTC.

The V gene is TRBV5-1, the J gene TRBJ1-1, with 7 bases fitting TRBD1. With V trimmed by 4 bases and J by 4 bases, 7 bases remained unmatched. The CDR3 has 14 residues. Germline CDR1 is SGHRS and CDR2 is YFSETQ. The CDR3 loop is CASSIDRVGTEAFF. The CDR3 DNA reads TGCGCCAGCAGCATCGACAGGGTGGGCACTGAAGCTTTCTTT.

In its sample, this clonotype was seen many times. The CDR3 is CASSPRGSGANVLTF. The CDR3 nucleotides read TGTGCCAGCAGCCCGCGGGGATCCGGGGCCAACGTCCTGACTTTC. This rearrangement joins TRBV12-3 or TRBV12-4 to TRBJ2-6, with D perhaps TRBD2 (6 bases). Trimming removed 6 bases from V and 4 bases from J, with 13 bases in between. The CDR3 has 15 amino acids.

This chain uses TRBV20-1 with TRBJ2-5; 9 bases map to TRBD1. This CDR3 is 13 amino acids long. CDR1 DFQATT and CDR2 SNEGSKA come from the germline V gene (reference sequence). With V trimmed by 2 bases and J by 7 bases, 5 bases remained unmatched. The CDR3 region is CSARLGTGLTQYF. The CDR3 nucleotides are TGCAGTGCTAGACTTGGGACAGGGCTGACCCAGTACTTC.

With regard to this clonotype: At one end, the junction sequence differs from germline, possibly due to a read error. This sequence joins TRBV5-4 and TRBJ2-3, with unresolved D. Germline CDR1 SGHNT, CDR2 YYREEE (reference sequence). The CDR3 sequence is 12 residues long. CDR3 amino acids: CASSQSTDRQYF. As DNA, the CDR3 is TGTGCCAGCAGTCAGAGCACAGATAGGCAGTATTTT.

J is TRBJ2-2 and V is TRBV19; 7 nucleotides line up with TRBD1. Per germline, CDR1 LNHDA and CDR2 SQIVND (reference sequence). Trimming took 9 bases from V and 0 from J; bases not matched to a gene: 10. CDR3 length: 16 amino acids. CDR3 sequence reads: CASTQRTGSNTGELFF. The DNA of the CDR3 is TGTGCCAGCACCCAACGGACAGGATCGAACACCGGGGAGCTGTTTTTT.

This clonotype was observed a handful of times. CDR3 in DNA: TGTGCCAGCAGCCCTAGGACTAGCACCGACTCCTACGAGCAGTACTTC. It is translated as CASSPRTSTDSYEQYF. The chain combines TRBV9 with TRBJ2-7; 8 bases line up with TRBD2. Per germline, CDR1 SGDLS and CDR2 YYNGEE. The CDR3 contains 16 residues. J lost 0 bases, V lost 4 bases, and 9 bases had no gene match.

This clonotype came up many times. The chain has TRBV7-9 and TRBJ2-5; 8 bases are shared with TRBD1. J gave up 4 bases and V 2 bases, and 6 bases lay outside the gene matches. The germline gives CDR1 SEHNR, CDR2 FQNEAQ (reference sequence). This CDR3 region has 15 residues. CDR3 nucleotides: TGTGCCAGCAGCTTACTCGGGACAGGACGAGAGACCCAGTACTTC. Its protein is CASSLLGTGRETQYF.

About this clonotype itself: Given a much more abundant clone one base away, this may be a read error. The CDR3 loop reads CACSLSGFSGTGELFF. CDR3 nucleotide sequence: TGTGCCTGCAGCTTATCCGGCTTCAGCGGCACCGGGGAGCTGTTTTTT. The V call is TRBV7-2, the J call TRBJ2-2; a weak D match, TRBD2 (5 bases). The CDR3 totals 16 residues. Germline values: CDR1 SGHTA, CDR2 FQGNSA.

A remark on this clonotype: A much larger clone lies a single base off, so this may be a read error. V gene TRBV10-3 combines with J gene TRBJ2-2; perhaps D is TRBD1 or TRBD2 (5 bases each). This CDR3 contains 14 residues. Germline loops: CDR1 ENHRY, CDR2 SYGVKD. The CDR3 region is CDISERGATGELFF. The CDR3 DNA sequence: TGTGACATCAGCGAGAGGGGAGCAACCGGGGAGCTGTTTTTT.